These 11 T cell receptor beta chains share one sample of origin, sequenced in a study of T cell repertoires in cytomegalovirus infection. No antigen has been identified for these receptors. TCRdb re-analysed the reads in MiXCR, keeping a single row per CDR3 protein. The table includes 570,000 or so distinct CDR3 sequences, 40% detected once. The starting material was cultured PBMCs, obtained from culture after CMV antigen stimulation. Receptors originate from a human donor in good health (CMV status not recorded). Some clones in this sample may be carry-over from other donors' samples.

The chain couples TRBV6-6 to TRBJ2-1; TRBD2 matches 13 bases. Looked up from germline, CDR1 is MNHNY and CDR2 is SVGAGI (reference sequence). J lost 9 bases, V lost 2 bases, and 7 bases had no gene match. This CDR3 is 16 amino acids long. CDR3 protein: CASSYKRTSGGGEQFF. The CDR3 DNA reads TGTGCCAGCAGTTACAAAAGGACTAGCGGGGGTGGTGAGCAGTTCTTC.

This clonotype was seen a few times. The CDR3 nucleotides read TGTGCCAGTAGTACGCAGAATAGCAATCAGCCCCAGCATTTT. Amino acid sequence: CASSTQNSNQPQHF. The chain has TRBV19 and TRBJ1-5; D is undetermined. Germline V lookup: CDR1 LNHDA, CDR2 SQIVND (reference sequence). CDR3 length: 14 residues. V lost 4 bases, J lost 0 bases, and 7 bases lay in between.

The genes are TRBV28 and TRBJ1-2; 7 positions agree with TRBD1. Germline loops: CDR1 MDHEN, CDR2 SYDVKM. CDR3 length: 15 residues. V was pared by 2 bases and J by 5 bases, with 8 bases of the junction left unmatched. CDR3 loop: CASSLGVGTAYGYTF. The CDR3 bases are TGTGCCAGCAGTTTAGGGGTGGGGACAGCATATGGCTACACCTTC.

The chain links TRBV2 to TRBJ2-1; no clear D. Trimming left V 1 base short and J 9 bases short, with 7 bases between. The CDR3 extends over 12 amino acids. Germline V gives CDR1 SNHLY, CDR2 FYNNEI. The CDR3 region is CASSEVAGEQFF. As DNA, the CDR3 is TGTGCCAGCAGTGAAGTGGCTGGTGAGCAGTTCTTC.

This chain uses TRBV2 with TRBJ1-2, with no clear D. Germline V gene lookup returns CDR1 SNHLY and CDR2 FYNNEI. Trimming cost V 7 bases and J 4 bases, with 16 bases left between them. The CDR3 spans 14 residues. The CDR3 region is CASTRPDSSYGYTF. In DNA form, the CDR3 reads TGTGCCAGCACGAGGCCTGACTCGTCCTATGGCTACACCTTC.

The chain has TRBV6-5 and TRBJ2-1; the D call may be TRBD1 or TRBD2 (5 bases each). Trimming took 2 bases from V and 2 from J, leaving 16 bases between them. In germline, CDR1 is MNHEY, CDR2 SVGAGI. The CDR3 covers 17 residues. The DNA of the CDR3 is TGTGCCAGCAGTTACCTGGGACCTCAGGGTCCCTACAATGAGCAGTTCTTC. It encodes CASSYLGPQGPYNEQFF.

This chain connects TRBV6-2 or TRBV6-3 to TRBJ2-4, with 7 bases that match TRBD2. V lost 5 bases and J lost 1; bases outside the gene matches: 5. The germline V gene encodes CDR1 MNHEY and CDR2 SVGEGT. The CDR3 is 15 residues long. CDR3: CASSDRGEAKNIQYF. In nucleotides, the CDR3 is TGTGCCAGCAGTGACCGGGGGGAGGCCAAAAACATTCAGTACTTC.

The chain carries TRBV7-2 and TRBJ2-7, with D possibly TRBD2 on 7 matching bases. Germline V gene sequence: CDR1 SGHTA, CDR2 FQGNSA. CDR3 length: 14 residues. V was clipped by 5 bases and J by 4 bases, with 15 bases between them. CDR3 sequence reads: CASSPQGGDYEQYF. The CDR3 region has the DNA TGTGCCAGCAGCCCGCAAGGGGGGGATTACGAGCAGTACTTC.

The chain has TRBV14 and TRBJ2-3; D remains ambiguous. V dropped 1 base and J dropped 4 bases, with 3 bases sitting between them. The CDR3 is made up of 12 amino acids. Germline-derived CDR1 and CDR2 are SGHDN and FVKESK. The CDR3 bases are TGTGCCAGCAGCCAAGTTCCAGATACGCAGTATTTT. Translated, it gives CASSQVPDTQYF. Full variable domain (rest looked up from reference TRBV14 and TRBJ2-3): EAGVTQFPSHSVIEKGQTVTLRCDPISGHDNLYWYRRVMGKEIKFLLHFVKESKQDESGMPNNRFLAERTGGTYSTLKVQPAELEDSGVYFCASSQVPDTQYFGPGTRLTVL.

This clonotype was counted a few times. The rearrangement uses TRBV7-2 and TRBJ2-7; D remains ambiguous. With 5 bases removed from V and 3 bases from J, the gap between germline ends came to 17 bases. Germline lookup yields CDR1 SGHTA and CDR2 FQGNSA. CDR3 length: 15 amino acids. This CDR3 is CASSPSGVTDYEQYF. The CDR3 nucleotides read TGTGCCAGCAGCCCCTCAGGTGTTACGGACTACGAGCAGTACTTC.

This clonotype was recorded a few times. This chain uses TRBV7-2 with TRBJ2-2; no clear D. The V gene lost 4 bases and the J gene lost 5 bases, with 8 bases spanning the gap. CDR3 length equals 13 residues. Germline V gene lookup returns CDR1 SGHTA and CDR2 FQGNSA. The CDR3 DNA is TGTGCCAGCAGCTCTCAGGTGACCGGGGAGCTGTTTTTT. Protein sequence: CASSSQVTGELFF.